These 21 T cell receptor beta chains were all obtained from the same sample, sequenced in a study of blood T cell repertoires in COVID-19. Assay: immunoSEQ multiplex PCR; the TCRdb copy retains only in-frame clones and omits some. The data hold about 240,000 clones, with 88% observed a single time. Sequencing was carried out using peripheral blood. The receptors originated from a woman aged 30 to 39 with acute or convalescent COVID-19.

The J gene is TRBJ1-1, the V gene TRBV20-1, with 7 bases that match TRBD1. V shed 5 bases, J shed 11 bases, and the junction held 8 bases outside the gene matches. This CDR3 comprises 11 residues. Germline V gene sequence: CDR1 DFQATT, CDR2 SNEGSKA (reference sequence). In DNA form, the CDR3 reads TGCAGTGCTCACAGGGGACAGCCGGCTTTCTTT. The encoded protein is CSAHRGQPAFF.

The V gene is TRBV5-1, the J gene TRBJ2-3; 7 nucleotides match TRBD2. The CDR3 is 15 amino acids. The germline V gene encodes CDR1 SGHRS and CDR2 YFSETQ. The V gene end was trimmed by 1 base and the J gene end by 2 bases; junction bases not matched to a gene: 4. The CDR3 sequence is CASSLSLADTDTQYF. The CDR3 DNA follows: TGCGCCAGCAGCTTGAGTCTAGCGGACACAGATACGCAGTATTTT.

In DNA form, the CDR3 reads TGTGCCAGCAGCCCAGTTATGACTAGCGGGAGATCCTACGAGCAGTACTTC. It codes for CASSPVMTSGRSYEQYF. V usage is TRBV7-2 and J usage is TRBJ2-7, with TRBD2 identical over 12 bases. CDR1 SGHTA and CDR2 FQGNSA come from the germline V gene. Trimming removed 5 bases from V and 1 base from J; junction bases left unmatched: 9. The CDR3 contains 17 residues. The full variable domain, completed using reference TRBV7-2 and TRBJ2-7, is GAGVSQSPSNKVTEKGKDVELRCDPISGHTALYWYRQSLGQGLEFLIYFQGNSAPDKSGLPSDRFSAERTGGSVSTLTIQRTQQEDSAVYLCASSPVMTSGRSYEQYFGPGTRLTVT.

The V and J genes are TRBV12-3 or TRBV12-4 and TRBJ1-1; the D gene is possibly TRBD1 (5 bases). V gave up 5 bases and J gave up 14 bases, with 15 bases separating them. The CDR3 totals 11 residues. This CDR3 is CASSLGPPRFF. The CDR3, as DNA: TGTGCCAGCAGTCTGGGGCCCCCCCGGTTCTTT.

As DNA, the CDR3 is TGTGCCTGGGGGCTAAGTAACGGTGAGCAGTTCTTC. As protein: CAWGLSNGEQFF. This sequence joins TRBV30 and TRBJ2-1; D gene ambiguous. CDR3 length: 12 amino acids. Trimming left V 5 bases short and J 9 bases short, with 14 bases between. Per germline, CDR1 GTSNPN and CDR2 SVGIG (reference sequence). The full variable domain, rest sourced from reference TRBV30 and TRBJ2-1, is SQTIHQWPATLVQPVGSPLSLECTVEGTSNPNLYWYRQAAGRGLQLLFYSVGIGQISSEVPQNLSASRPQDRQFILSSKKLLLSDSGFYLCAWGLSNGEQFFGPGTRLTVL.

The gene calls are TRBV6-2 or TRBV6-3 and TRBJ1-5; D gene uncertain. Trimming shortened V by 2 bases and J by 0 bases, and 8 bases separated the two germline ends. This CDR3 spans 15 amino acids. CDR1 and CDR2 from the germline V gene are MNHEY and SVGEGT. The CDR3 coding sequence is TGTGCCAGCAGTTACGAACAGTATAGCAATCAGCCCCAGCATTTT. This translates into CASSYEQYSNQPQHF.

This clone has just one count. This chain uses TRBV18 with TRBJ1-2, with unresolved D. V lost 2 bases and J lost 9, with 10 bases in between. Germline V lookup: CDR1 KGHSH, CDR2 LQKENI. This CDR3 spans 12 amino acids. CDR3 region: CASSPGRASYTF. CDR3 nucleotide sequence: TGTGCCAGCTCACCAGGGCGGGCGAGCTACACCTTC.

The sample holds one count of this clone. J is TRBJ1-2 and V is TRBV4-2; possibly TRBD1 for D (5 bases). Germline loops: CDR1 LGHNA, CDR2 YNFKEQ. The CDR3 has 14 residues. V lost 2 bases to trimming and J lost 8 bases, with 15 bases between them. The CDR3 DNA follows: TGTGCCAGCAGCCAATACGACAGTACTCGCGGCTACACCTTC. Its protein product is CASSQYDSTRGYTF.

In its sample, this clone was seen once. The rearrangement links TRBV10-3 to TRBJ1-5, with 7 bases identical to TRBD1. The V segment lost 6 bases and the J segment 4 bases; nucleotides outside the gene matches: 9. CDR1 and CDR2 from the germline V gene are ENHRY and SYGVKD. The CDR3 is 15 amino acids. CDR3 sequence (DNA): TGTGCCATCAGCGTCGGGACAGCTACTAATCAGCCCCAGCATTTT. Translation gives CAISVGTATNQPQHF.

This clone appeared a single time. The germline gene is not matched at one end of the junction; a read error may be the cause. The V gene is TRBV18, the J gene TRBJ2-1; D call uncertain. CDR1 and CDR2 from the germline V gene are KGHSH and LQKENI. The CDR3 extends over 10 amino acids. The CDR3 bases are TGTGCCAGCTCCTCCAATGAGCAGTTCTTC. Its translation: CASSSNEQFF. Drawing the rest from reference TRBV18 and TRBJ2-1, the complete variable domain is NAGVMQNPRHLVRRRGQEARLRCSPMKGHSHVYWYRQLPEEGLKFMVYLQKENIIDESGMPKERFSAEFPKEGPSILRIQQVVRGDSAAYFCASSSNEQFFGPGTRLTVL.

This clone showed up just once. The chain uses TRBV7-9 and TRBJ2-1; D is unresolved. Between the trimmed V and J ends, which lost 1 base and 4 bases, there was a span of 8 bases. Germline lookup yields CDR1 SEHNR and CDR2 FQNEAQ (reference sequence). The CDR3 totals 14 residues. The CDR3 nucleotides read TGTGCCAGCAGCTTAGTGGCCATTTACAATGAGCAGTTCTTC. This encodes CASSLVAIYNEQFF. The complete variable domain, with remaining parts taken from reference TRBV7-9 and TRBJ2-1, reads DTGVSQNPRHKITKRGQNVTFRCDPISEHNRLYWYRQTLGQGPEFLTYFQNEAQLEKSRLLSDRFSAERPKGSFSTLEIQRTEQGDSAMYLCASSLVAIYNEQFFGPGTRLTVL.

The chain couples TRBV27 to TRBJ2-5; D remains ambiguous. V lost 5 bases, J lost 4 bases, and 11 bases lay in between. The CDR3 spans 13 residues. The germline V gene encodes CDR1 MNHEY and CDR2 SMNVEV (reference sequence). DNA of the CDR3: TGTGCCAGCAGTAACATTTTAAGAGAGACCCAGTACTTC. This codes for CASSNILRETQYF.

V and J are TRBV5-1 and TRBJ2-5, with TRBD2 matching 9 bases. CDR1 is SGHRS and CDR2 is YFSETQ in the germline V gene. The CDR3 sequence is 16 residues long. The ends lost 1 base at V and 5 bases at J; junction bases unmatched: 9. CDR3 DNA sequence: TGCGCCAGCAGCTTGAATAGCGGGGGCTCCCGGGAGACCCAGTACTTC. Protein sequence: CASSLNSGGSRETQYF.

This chain links TRBV21-1 with TRBJ1-1; TRBD1 is the table's D call and was not checked against the DNA. TRBV21-1 is tagged as a pseudogene. The CDR3 totals 12 residues. The CDR3 region has the DNA TGTGCCAGCAGCCGAAAAACAGGAGAAGCTTTCTTT. Amino acids: CASSRKTGEAFF.

The chain has TRBV20-1 and TRBJ1-2; 8 bases agree with TRBD1. The CDR3 has 15 amino acids. Germline V lookup: CDR1 DFQATT, CDR2 SNEGSKA (reference sequence). V was clipped by 3 bases and J by 4 bases; unmatched bases: 10. CDR3 in DNA: TGCAGTGCTAGTCCACGAAGACAGGGGTCCTATGGCTACACCTTC. Amino acid sequence: CSASPRRQGSYGYTF.

The chain employs TRBV6-2 or TRBV6-3 and TRBJ2-1, with 12 bases lining up with TRBD2. This CDR3 spans 16 amino acids. V was pared by 4 bases and J by 2 bases, with 3 bases of the junction left unmatched. CDR1 and CDR2 (germline): MNHEY, SVGEGT. The CDR3 region has the DNA TGTGCCAGCAGTTTACGACTAGCGGGAGCCTACAATGAGCAGTTCTTC. This gives the protein CASSLRLAGAYNEQFF.

Concerning this clone: At one of its ends the junction is not consistent with the germline gene, which may arise from a read error. V is TRBV11-3 and J is TRBJ2-4, with TRBD2 identical over 12 bases. The CDR3 has 14 residues. CDR1 is SGHNT, CDR2 YENEEA, per germline. This CDR3 reads CASTSGRAPYFLEF. CDR3 DNA sequence: TGTGCCAGCACTAGCGGGAGGGCCCCTTACTTTCTCGAGTTT.

V gene TRBV5-1 combines with J gene TRBJ1-5, with D possibly being TRBD1 (6 bases). The CDR3 runs 15 residues. Between the trimmed V and J ends, which lost 3 bases and 7 bases, there was a span of 17 bases. Germline CDR1 SGHRS, CDR2 YFSETQ. The CDR3 region has the DNA TGCGCCAGCAGCTGGGGGCCCTTAAGGGGACAGCCCCAGCATTTT. Its translation: CASSWGPLRGQPQHF.

V and J are TRBV18 and TRBJ1-5; D uncertain. Germline V gene data show CDR1 as KGHSH and CDR2 as LQKENI. The CDR3 runs 16 residues. The V and J ends lost 1 base and 0 bases respectively, with 10 bases between them. The CDR3 DNA follows: TGTGCCAGCTCACCACGGGCGGGATATAGCAATCAGCCCCAGCATTTT. Translation: CASSPRAGYSNQPQHF.

The chain links TRBV10-3 to TRBJ2-7; D is perhaps TRBD1 (5 bases). The CDR3 length is 14 residues. Germline-derived CDR1 and CDR2 are ENHRY and SYGVKD. Trimming shortened V by 7 bases and J by 2 bases, and 15 bases separated the two germline ends. This chain's CDR3 is CAITPQAGTYEQYF. The DNA for the CDR3 is TGTGCCATCACTCCCCAGGCAGGGACCTACGAGCAGTACTTC.

Remarks on this clone: At one end, the junction sequence differs from germline, possibly due to a read error. The CDR3 DNA follows: TGTGCCAGCAGTCCCGGAGGACGGGGGAACATTGAAGCTTTCTTT. Translation: CASSPGGRGNIEAFF. The V and J genes are TRBV9 and TRBJ1-1; TRBD1 is a possible D gene (5 bases). Germline assignment: CDR1 SGDLS and CDR2 YYNGEE. The length of the CDR3 is 15 residues.